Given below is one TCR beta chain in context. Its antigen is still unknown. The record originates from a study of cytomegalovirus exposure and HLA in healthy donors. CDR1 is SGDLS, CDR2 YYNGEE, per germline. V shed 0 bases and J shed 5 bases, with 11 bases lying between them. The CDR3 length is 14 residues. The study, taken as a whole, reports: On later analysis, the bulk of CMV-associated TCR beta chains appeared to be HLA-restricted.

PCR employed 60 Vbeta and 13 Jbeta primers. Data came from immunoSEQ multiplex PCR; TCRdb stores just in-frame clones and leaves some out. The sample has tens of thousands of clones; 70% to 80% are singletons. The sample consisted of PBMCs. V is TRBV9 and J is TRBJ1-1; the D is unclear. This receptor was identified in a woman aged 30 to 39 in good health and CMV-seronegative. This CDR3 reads CASSVVSGTTEAFF. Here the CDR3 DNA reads TGTGCCAGCAGCGTAGTGTCGGGTACGACTGAAGCTTTCTTT.